The 12 T cell receptor beta chains given below trace back to one sample, sequenced in a study of shared clonotypes between healthy human individuals. Repertoires were generated with immunoSEQ multiplex PCR, while TCRdb's copy carries only in-frame clones and drops some. In the table there are over a million clones, approximately 70% of which are singletons. Input material: memory CD4+ T cells sorted from blood. Subset indicated: CD45RA-negative fraction. The receptor source for this set is a man aged 18 to 35 in good health.

The chain recombines TRBV9 with TRBJ1-3; the D is unclear. The CDR3 consists of 18 residues. V dropped 0 bases and J dropped 0 bases, with 16 bases sitting between them. CDR1 SGDLS and CDR2 YYNGEE come from the germline V gene. Here the CDR3 reads CASSVGDGQSSSGNTIYF. Here the CDR3 DNA reads TGTGCCAGCAGCGTAGGGGATGGGCAGTCCTCCTCTGGAAACACCATATATTTT.

This chain joins TRBV6-1 and TRBJ1-2; TRBD1 matches at 9 bases. The V gene's germline CDR1 is MNHNS and CDR2 SASEGT. Germline trimming cut 7 bases from V and 1 base from J; bases unmatched to any gene: 7. This CDR3 has 15 amino acids. The CDR3: CASMRPGQGNYGYTF. CDR3 bases: TGTGCCAGCATGCGACCGGGACAGGGTAACTATGGCTACACCTTC.

The chain links TRBV10-1 to TRBJ2-3; weak D call: TRBD2 (5 bases). Trimming cost V 3 bases and J 9 bases, with 16 bases left between them. Germline assignment: CDR1 WNHNN and CDR2 SYGVQD (reference sequence). The CDR3 covers 14 residues. CDR3 in DNA: TGCGCCAGCAGTGACGGAGGAGCCGGCCGAACGCAGTATTTT. Translating it yields CASSDGGAGRTQYF.

This clone came up a few times. CDR3 DNA sequence: TGTGCCAGCAGTAACAGGGTAGCCACAGATACGCAGTATTTT. Translating it yields CASSNRVATDTQYF. V gene TRBV6-6 combines with J gene TRBJ2-3; D is perhaps TRBD1 (6 bases). Germline V gene lookup returns CDR1 MNHNY and CDR2 SVGAGI (reference sequence). The V end was cut by 5 bases, the J end by 2 bases, with 11 bases between. This CDR3 spans 14 amino acids.

The V gene is TRBV5-1, the J gene TRBJ2-7; 9 positions match TRBD2. The ends lost 0 bases at V and 6 bases at J; junction bases unmatched: 7. CDR1 is SGHRS, CDR2 YFSETQ, per germline. The CDR3 has 15 residues. This CDR3 is CASSLGSGGFCEQYF. CDR3 bases: TGCGCCAGCAGCTTGGGTAGCGGGGGTTTCTGCGAGCAGTACTTC.

The genes are TRBV15 and TRBJ2-5; D is undetermined. The CDR3 is 13 amino acids. The V gene lost 1 base and the J gene lost 0 bases, with 3 bases spanning the gap. CDR1 and CDR2 from the germline V gene are LNHNV and YYDKDF (reference sequence). CDR3 residues: CATSRGYQETQYF. CDR3 sequence (DNA): TGTGCCACCAGCAGAGGGTACCAAGAGACCCAGTACTTC.

The CDR3 DNA reads TGTGCCAGCAGCTTCACACTAGCGGGAGTAGAGCATGAGCAGTTCTTC. Amino acids: CASSFTLAGVEHEQFF. The V call is TRBV11-3, the J call TRBJ2-1, with TRBD2 identical over 11 bases. CDR1 is SGHNT, CDR2 YENEEA, per germline. The ends lost 3 bases at V and 8 bases at J; junction bases unmatched: 9. The CDR3 has 16 amino acids.

CDR3 bases: TGTGCCAGCTCACCAGAGACAGGCTTCTCTGGAAACACCATATATTTT. Its protein is CASSPETGFSGNTIYF. V and J are TRBV18 and TRBJ1-3; a weak D match, TRBD1 (6 bases). The V gene lost 2 bases and the J gene lost 0 bases, with 11 bases spanning the gap. The CDR3 covers 16 residues. Germline CDR1 KGHSH, CDR2 LQKENI.

This clone was seen more than once but under ten times. This rearrangement joins TRBV19 to TRBJ1-1, with D uncertain. Between the trimmed V and J ends, which lost 4 bases and 1 base, there was a span of 10 bases. This CDR3 spans 14 amino acids. Germline V gives CDR1 LNHDA, CDR2 SQIVND (reference sequence). CDR3 in DNA: TGTGCCAGTAGTAACGAGGGTGGGAACACTGAAGCTTTCTTT. Its translation: CASSNEGGNTEAFF.

V is TRBV5-6 and J is TRBJ2-5; D uncertain. V was cut by 2 bases and J by 1 base, with 9 bases left in between. The CDR3 consists of 14 residues. Germline CDR1 reads SGHDT; CDR2 reads YYEEEE. The CDR3 DNA is TGTGCCAGCAGCTTAAAAGCTTCCCAAGAGACCCAGTACTTC. Translating gives CASSLKASQETQYF. Based on the CDR3 plus reference TRBV5-6 and TRBJ2-5, the full variable domain is DAGVTQSPTHLIKTRGQQVTLRCSPKSGHDTVSWYQQALGQGPQFIFQYYEEEERQRGNFPDRFSGHQFPNYSSELNVNALLLGDSALYLCASSLKASQETQYFGPGTRLLVL.

The V call is TRBV7-2, the J call TRBJ2-1; 8 bases line up with TRBD2. V lost 5 bases to trimming and J lost 5 bases; unmatched junction nucleotides: 8. The CDR3 extends over 15 amino acids. CDR1 and CDR2 from the germline V gene are SGHTA and FQGNSA. The DNA for the CDR3 is TGTGCCAGCAGCCCCAAGGCGGGGGGTCACAATGAGCAGTTCTTC. It encodes CASSPKAGGHNEQFF. The full variable domain, in which reference TRBV7-2 and TRBJ2-1 provide the parts outside the CDR3, is GAGVSQSPSNKVTEKGKDVELRCDPISGHTALYWYRQSLGQGLEFLIYFQGNSAPDKSGLPSDRFSAERTGGSVSTLTIQRTQQEDSAVYLCASSPKAGGHNEQFFGPGTRLTVL.

Only one count was recorded for this clone. The CDR3 region has the DNA TGTGCCAGCAGGTACAGGACGACTGAAGCTTTCTTT. This gives the protein CASRYRTTEAFF. This chain links TRBV6-6 with TRBJ1-1; the D gene is possibly TRBD1 (5 bases). V lost 6 bases to trimming and J lost 5 bases, with 10 bases between them. Germline-derived CDR1 and CDR2 are MNHNY and SVGAGI (reference sequence). The CDR3 covers 12 residues.